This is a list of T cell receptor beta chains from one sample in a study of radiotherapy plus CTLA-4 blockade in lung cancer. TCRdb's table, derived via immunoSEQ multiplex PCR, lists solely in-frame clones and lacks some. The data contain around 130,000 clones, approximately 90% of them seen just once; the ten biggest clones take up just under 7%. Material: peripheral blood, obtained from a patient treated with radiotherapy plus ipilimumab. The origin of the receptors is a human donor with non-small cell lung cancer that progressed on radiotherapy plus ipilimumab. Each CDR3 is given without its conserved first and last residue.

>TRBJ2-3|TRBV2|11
ASGQGGADTQY
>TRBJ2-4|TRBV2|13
ASSTQGRVKNIQY
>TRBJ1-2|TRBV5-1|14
ASSTGTGNTPGGYT
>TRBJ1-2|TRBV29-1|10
SVGSANYGYT
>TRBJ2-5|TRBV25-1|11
ASSDAGQETQY
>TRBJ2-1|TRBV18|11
ASSPGAGDEQF
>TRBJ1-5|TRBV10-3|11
AISGGADQPQH
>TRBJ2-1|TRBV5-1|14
ASSLAIGASYNEQF
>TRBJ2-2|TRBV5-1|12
ASSNDKGNGELF
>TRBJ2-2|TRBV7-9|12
ASSSYTGTGELF
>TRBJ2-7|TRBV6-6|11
ASIPSGSYEQY
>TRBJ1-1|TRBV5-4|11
ASRERVTTEAF
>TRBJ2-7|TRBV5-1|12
ASSSQGAGYEQY
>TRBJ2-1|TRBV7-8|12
ASSTPGLTNEQF
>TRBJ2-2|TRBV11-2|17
ASSSTGGLGYPNTGELF
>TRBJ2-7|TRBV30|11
AWSRTETYEQY
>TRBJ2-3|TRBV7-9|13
ASSLVSGTLDTQY
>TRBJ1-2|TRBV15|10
ATSREVGGYT
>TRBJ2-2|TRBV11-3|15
ASSLDDLAVPTGELF
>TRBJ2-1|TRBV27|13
ASSSRQGAVLRQF
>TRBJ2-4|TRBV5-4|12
ASSLGGGNDIQY
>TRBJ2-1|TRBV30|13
AWSGLAGGRNEQF
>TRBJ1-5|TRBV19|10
ASSIWNQPQH
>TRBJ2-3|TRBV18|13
ASSPPSVAGVAQY
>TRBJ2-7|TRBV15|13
ATGPGQGSTYEQY
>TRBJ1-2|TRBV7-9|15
ASSQHAGDRTNYGYT
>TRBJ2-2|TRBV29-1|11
SVEDWGTGELF
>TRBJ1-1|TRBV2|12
ASRPRDSSAEAF
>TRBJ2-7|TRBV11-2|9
ASSPLREQY
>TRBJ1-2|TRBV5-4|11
ASSYARDYGYT
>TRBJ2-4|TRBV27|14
ASSPQRRLAKNIQY
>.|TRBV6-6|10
ASTEGGNEQY
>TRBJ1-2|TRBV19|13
ASSSTARPNYGYT
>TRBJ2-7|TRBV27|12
ASKFRGDSYGQY
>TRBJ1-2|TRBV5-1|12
ASSLRQGAGGYT
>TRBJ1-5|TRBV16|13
ASSQSSGMDQPQH
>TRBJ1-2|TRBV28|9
ASNAGPGYT
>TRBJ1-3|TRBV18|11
ASSTDSGNTIY
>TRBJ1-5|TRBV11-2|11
ASSLDSNQPQH
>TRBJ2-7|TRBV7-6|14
ASSSQTSGRIYEQY
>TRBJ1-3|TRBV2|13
ASNQGTGTGNTIY
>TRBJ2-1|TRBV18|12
ASSPPAQYNEQF
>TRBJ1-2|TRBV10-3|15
AISAQGLRGHNYGYT
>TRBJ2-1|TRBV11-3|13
ASSPVGGNNNEQF
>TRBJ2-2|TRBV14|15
ASSQDPGLAGAGELF
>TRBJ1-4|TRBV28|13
ASSLLRATNEKLF
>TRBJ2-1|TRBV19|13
ASSMSLAGVREQF
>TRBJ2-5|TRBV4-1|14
ASSQDLSRRQETQY
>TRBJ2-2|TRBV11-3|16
ASSPAGGLAGGTGELF
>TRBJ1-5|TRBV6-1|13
ASSATGHSNQPQH
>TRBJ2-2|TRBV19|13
ASSILAGVPGELF
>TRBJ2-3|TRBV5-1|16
ASSAGRTSGELTDTQY
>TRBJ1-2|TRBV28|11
AGGTALSTGYT
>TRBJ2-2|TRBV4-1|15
ASSQEAAGGGTGELF
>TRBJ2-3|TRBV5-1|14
ASSLARLEGDGTQY